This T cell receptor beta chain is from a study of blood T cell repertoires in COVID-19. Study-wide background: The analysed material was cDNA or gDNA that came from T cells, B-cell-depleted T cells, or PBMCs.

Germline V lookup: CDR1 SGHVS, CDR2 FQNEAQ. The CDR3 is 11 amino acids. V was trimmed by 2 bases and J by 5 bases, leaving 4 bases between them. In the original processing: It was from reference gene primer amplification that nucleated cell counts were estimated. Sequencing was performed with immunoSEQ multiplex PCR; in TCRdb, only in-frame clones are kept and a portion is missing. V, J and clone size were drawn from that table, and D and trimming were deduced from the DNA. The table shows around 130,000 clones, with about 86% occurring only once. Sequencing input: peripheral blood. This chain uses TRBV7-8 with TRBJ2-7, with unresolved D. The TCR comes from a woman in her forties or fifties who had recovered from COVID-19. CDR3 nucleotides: TGTGCCAGCAGCTTAAATAACGAGCAGTACTTC. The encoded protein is CASSLNNEQYF.